These 16 T cell receptor beta chains originate from one sample sequenced in a study of blood T cell repertoires in COVID-19. Clones were sequenced by immunoSEQ multiplex PCR, and TCRdb holds only the in-frame ones, with some missing. The sample includes under 150,000 clones, around 82% of them seen just once. Sequenced sample: peripheral blood. These receptor sequences come from a man aged 55-75 years with acute or convalescent COVID-19.

V usage is TRBV20-1 and J usage is TRBJ2-3; D is undetermined. Germline CDR1 DFQATT, CDR2 SNEGSKA (reference sequence). The CDR3 totals 13 residues. The ends were cut back, 3 bases at V and 2 bases at J, with 9 bases in the middle. CDR3 sequence: CSASPLNTDTQYF. The CDR3 DNA follows: TGCAGTGCTAGTCCCCTAAACACAGATACGCAGTATTTT.

J is TRBJ2-7 and V is TRBV18, with 11 bases aligning to TRBD1. The germline gives CDR1 KGHSH, CDR2 LQKENI. This CDR3 has 15 residues. V lost 1 base and J lost 4; bases outside the gene matches: 3. The CDR3: CASSPLGDRGYEQYF. CDR3 in DNA: TGTGCCAGCTCACCACTGGGGGACAGGGGGTACGAGCAGTACTTC.

The chain links TRBV27 to TRBJ2-7; 7 bases fit TRBD1. The V gene end was trimmed by 3 bases and the J gene end by 3 bases; junction bases not matched to a gene: 11. Germline V CDR1 and CDR2: MNHEY, SMNVEV (reference sequence). The CDR3 is 16 residues long. CDR3 loop: CASSFAVGTVDYEQYF. CDR3 DNA sequence: TGTGCCAGCAGTTTCGCGGTGGGGACAGTTGACTACGAGCAGTACTTC.

This chain connects TRBV7-9 to TRBJ2-7, with 10 bases aligning to TRBD1. V lost 4 bases to trimming and J lost 3 bases; unmatched junction nucleotides: 12. The CDR3 is 17 amino acids. Germline V lookup: CDR1 SEHNR, CDR2 FQNEAQ (reference sequence). CDR3 amino acids: CASSSTGTGDPSYEQYF. CDR3 nucleotides: TGTGCCAGCAGCTCGACCGGGACAGGGGATCCCAGCTACGAGCAGTACTTC.

This clone was seen only once. The V gene is TRBV18, the J gene TRBJ1-3; D gene unclear. Trimming left V 2 bases short and J 7 bases short, with 3 bases between. This CDR3 has 11 residues. Germline CDR1 KGHSH, CDR2 LQKENI. The DNA of the CDR3 is TGTGCCAGCTCACCATCGAACACCATATATTTT. Residues: CASSPSNTIYF.

The V call is TRBV2, the J call TRBJ1-1; a weak D match, TRBD1 (5 bases). V gave up 6 bases and J gave up 2 bases, with 13 bases separating them. CDR3 length equals 14 residues. Germline CDR1 and CDR2: SNHLY and FYNNEI. This CDR3 is CASRTTGFNTEAFF. In nucleotides, the CDR3 is TGTGCCAGCAGAACCACAGGATTTAACACTGAAGCTTTCTTT.

V is TRBV7-8 and J is TRBJ2-1, with 12 positions matching TRBD2. Germline CDR1 reads SGHVS; CDR2 reads FQNEAQ. The V and J ends lost 5 bases and 5 bases, in that order; junction bases with no gene match: 4. The CDR3 is made up of 15 amino acids. The CDR3 sequence is CASSPRTSGDNEQFF. CDR3 nucleotides: TGTGCCAGCAGCCCAAGGACTAGCGGGGACAATGAGCAGTTCTTC.

This chain joins TRBV15 and TRBJ2-1; 10 nucleotides align to TRBD2. The V segment lost 0 bases and the J segment 5 bases; nucleotides outside the gene matches: 7. The CDR3 consists of 17 residues. Germline V CDR1 and CDR2: LNHNV, YYDKDF (reference sequence). CDR3 nucleotide sequence: TGTGCCACCAGCAGAGATCTCAGCGGGAGGGCCCACAATGAGCAGTTCTTC. Translation gives CATSRDLSGRAHNEQFF.

V gene TRBV5-1 combines with J gene TRBJ2-2; 11 bases map to TRBD2. This CDR3 contains 18 residues. V shed 7 bases, J shed 0 bases, and the junction held 11 bases outside the gene matches. Germline lookup yields CDR1 SGHRS and CDR2 YFSETQ. The CDR3, as DNA: TGCGCCAGCGGCGGGGGGCTAGCGGGAGGCACGAACACCGGGGAGCTGTTTTTT. It specifies CASGGGLAGGTNTGELFF.

J is TRBJ2-3 and V is TRBV24-1; 11 nucleotides line up with TRBD2. Germline-derived CDR1 and CDR2 are KGHDR and SFDVKD. V lost 5 bases and J lost 1; bases outside the gene matches: 10. The CDR3 totals 18 residues. The CDR3 DNA reads as TGTGCCACCAGTGGGAAACTGAGACTAGCGGGGCGCACAGATACGCAGTATTTT. Translating it yields CATSGKLRLAGRTDTQYF.

The chain is built from TRBV28 and TRBJ2-1, with TRBD1 matching 10 bases. Germline lookup yields CDR1 MDHEN and CDR2 SYDVKM. Trimming removed 8 bases from V and 4 bases from J; junction bases left unmatched: 8. This CDR3 has 15 amino acids. The CDR3 loop is CASRPGTGEYNEQFF. The DNA for the CDR3 is TGTGCCAGCCGTCCCGGGACAGGGGAGTACAATGAGCAGTTCTTC. Full variable domain (remainder filled in from reference TRBV28 and TRBJ2-1): DVKVTQSSRYLVKRTGEKVFLECVQDMDHENMFWYRQDPGLGLRLIYFSYDVKMKEKGDIPEGYSVSREKKERFSLILESASTNQTSMYLCASRPGTGEYNEQFFGPGTRLTVL.

The chain carries TRBV18 and TRBJ2-2; D unclear. Trimming took off 1 base at V and 1 base at J, with 10 bases between the two ends. Germline-derived CDR1 and CDR2 are KGHSH and LQKENI. The CDR3 has 16 amino acids. DNA of the CDR3: TGTGCCAGCTCACCACTTGACGGAGTGAACACCGGGGAGCTGTTTTTT. Its translation is CASSPLDGVNTGELFF.

This clone was counted a single time. The rearrangement links TRBV11-2 to TRBJ2-5; 16 bases line up with TRBD2. V lost 6 bases and J lost 4; bases outside the gene matches: 8. This CDR3 spans 17 amino acids. The germline V gene has CDR1 SGHAT and CDR2 FQNNGV. This chain's CDR3 is CASRPGTSGRGVETQYF. In DNA form, the CDR3 reads TGTGCCAGCAGACCAGGGACTAGCGGGAGGGGGGTAGAGACCCAGTACTTC.

The J gene is TRBJ2-6, the V gene TRBV9; TRBD1 matches at 10 bases. The ends lost 3 bases at V and 3 bases at J; junction bases unmatched: 6. Germline V lookup: CDR1 SGDLS, CDR2 YYNGEE. This CDR3 has 17 residues. DNA of the CDR3: TGTGCCAGCAGCGCAAGACAGGGGGCTTATGGGGCCAACGTCCTGACTTTC. Translation gives CASSARQGAYGANVLTF.

The V call is TRBV7-8, the J call TRBJ2-1; D might be TRBD2 (5 bases). Trimming removed 2 bases from V and 4 bases from J, with 9 bases in between. This CDR3 is built from 14 residues. Germline loops: CDR1 SGHVS, CDR2 FQNEAQ. The CDR3 DNA is TGTGCCAGCAGCTTAAGGACTGTATACAATGAGCAGTTCTTC. Protein product: CASSLRTVYNEQFF.

The chain joins TRBV5-8 to TRBJ1-5; D unresolved. The CDR3 runs 15 residues. Trimming removed 1 base at V and 0 bases at J, with 8 bases between. Germline lookup yields CDR1 SGHTS and CDR2 YDEGEE. CDR3 nucleotides: TGTGCCAGCAGCTTGTTAGAGTATAGCAATCAGCCCCAGCATTTT. This translates into CASSLLEYSNQPQHF.